This T cell receptor beta chain comes out of a study of Graves' ophthalmopathy and Graves' hyperthyroidism. Study context: There was a collection of peripheral blood at initial diagnosis, before any treatment.

This clonotype was counted at least ten times. Its antigen is as yet unknown. The study, taken as a whole, reports: Most thyroid-expanded clonotypes exceeding 0.001 frequency were also found in blood.

The PBMC fraction was derived from about 9.2 ml of fresh peripheral blood. CDR3 regions of TCR beta were amplified from RNA transcripts. Second-round multiplex PCR followed a first-round RT-PCR using HTBI primers. TCRdb re-analysed the multiplex PCR reads in MiXCR, keeping a single row per CDR3 protein. The sample lists nearly 400,000 distinct CDR3 sequences; around 17% were seen once. Sequenced input: peripheral blood. The origin of this receptor is a woman aged 18-35 years with Graves' ophthalmopathy.

DNA of the CDR3: TGTGCCAGCAGCTTAGGGGGGCAGGGGTACCTCAAAAACATTCAGTACTTC. It codes for CASSLGGQGYLKNIQYF. The gene calls are TRBV7-9 and TRBJ2-4, with D possibly being TRBD1 (6 bases). The ends were cut back, 1 base at V and 3 bases at J, with 16 bases in the middle. The CDR3 is 17 residues long. The germline CDR1 and CDR2 sequences are SEHNR and FQNEAQ (reference sequence).